The T cell receptor (beta chain) described here comes from a study of Ad26.COV2.S vaccination and SARS-CoV-2 variants. Study information: The Ad26.COV2.S arm of the COV1001 trial was where the donor was placed. The vaccine Ad26.COV2.S was put into the muscle once, or twice with 56 days between.

TCRdb's table, derived via immunoSEQ multiplex PCR, lists solely in-frame clones and lacks some. The sample yields roughly 450,000 clones, 75% to 95% seen once. This clone was observed a handful of times. Germline CDR1 WNHNN, CDR2 SYGVQD (reference sequence). V shed 6 bases and J shed 5 bases, with 13 bases lying between them. CDR3 length: 13 amino acids. Stated treatment: around 19 received Ad26.COV2.S at low or high dose, single or two shots; about 5 received placebo; per-sample allocation not given. On day 63 after the first injection, vaccine and placebo recipients gave samples. In Boston, an adult donor aged 18-55 years took part. An Ad26 vector that expressed Wuhan-strain SARS-CoV-2 spike constituted the vaccine.

The V call is TRBV10-1, the J call TRBJ2-5; D perhaps matches TRBD1 (5 bases). The origin of this receptor is a person between 18 and 59 years old who received the Ad26.COV2.S COVID-19 vaccine or a placebo. Here the sequenced sample was peripheral blood, taken in a trial of Ad26.COV2.S vaccine versus placebo. The chain's CDR3 is CASSAGPGETQYF. The CDR3 nucleotides are TGCGCCAGCAGCGCCGGACCAGGGGAGACCCAGTACTTC.